A selection of T cell receptor beta chains follows, all from one sample in a study of CXCR3-negative and CXCR3-positive naive CD8 T cells. TCRdb reworked the 5' RACE reads into one entry per CDR3 protein, no DNA. This sample's table reports roughly 130,000 distinct CDR3 sequences. The specimen sequenced was naive CXCR3+ CD8+ T cells from blood. The receptors were gathered from a human donor in good health. Some clones in this sample may be carry-over from other donors' samples. Both conserved end residues are part of each CDR3.

v_gene	j_gene	CDR3aa
TRBV12-3/TRBV12-4	TRBJ1-1	CASSPENTEAFF
TRBV12-3/TRBV12-4	TRBJ1-2	CASSLGWVNYGYTF
TRBV29-1	TRBJ2-7	CSVEEGNSYEQYF
TRBV4-1	TRBJ2-1	CASSQAPGLADNEQFF
TRBV28	TRBJ2-7	CASSLPLTGEDSYEQYF
TRBV29-1	TRBJ2-5	CSVEGQTYQETQYF
TRBV28	TRBJ1-5	CASSSDYSNQPQHF
TRBV21-1	TRBJ2-7	CASSLKLGTHIQSYEQYF
TRBV29-1	TRBJ1-2	CSVDGRRGWTF
TRBV7-9	TRBJ1-6	CASSGQGLGETLHF
TRBV9	TRBJ1-1	CASSAGVLNTEAFF
TRBV29-1	TRBJ1-1	CSVVQGQPNTEAFF
TRBV7-2	TRBJ2-7	CASSYLAGHPTYEQYF
TRBV7-3	TRBJ2-2	CASSLGGQNTGELFF
TRBV6-5	TRBJ1-5	CASSYRGGASNQPQHF
TRBV29-1	TRBJ1-2	CSVEDWRTGGGRTF
TRBV28	TRBJ2-7	CASTPGQGDEQYF
TRBV6-6	TRBJ2-1	CASSYSIGVYNEQFF
TRBV7-2	TRBJ1-2	CASSLGTATNYGYTF
TRBV12-3/TRBV12-4	TRBJ2-3	CASSLVAGAITDTQYF
TRBV14	TRBJ2-1	CASSQLFNEQFF
TRBV20-1	TRBJ2-7	CSARSTYSSYEQYF
TRBV30	TRBJ2-7	CAWSDLDNEQYF
TRBV6-6	TRBJ1-1	CASRYGQEGPNTEAFF
TRBV5-1	TRBJ2-7	CASSLEGAYEQYF
TRBV7-9	TRBJ2-4	CASTGTVEPFAQEGAKNIQYF
TRBV21-1	TRBJ1-2	CASRAEVNYGYTF
TRBV20-1	TRBJ2-1	CSARAFGMIAGPPNEQFF
TRBV30	TRBJ2-2	CAWRDKEDGELFF
TRBV10-1	TRBJ2-7	CASTPKGASSYEQYF
TRBV6-5	TRBJ2-3	CASSTTIADTQYF
TRBV7-9	TRBJ1-2	CASSGAASGYTF
TRBV7-9	TRBJ2-3	CASSLAMSPLNTQYF
TRBV29-1	TRBJ2-3	CSPLLTITDTQYF
TRBV28	TRBJ2-7	CASSHLQTGSWEQYF
TRBV3-1	TRBJ1-2	CASSGQAPGYTF
TRBV19	TRBJ2-4	CASVKANIQYF
TRBV4-1	TRBJ2-7	CASSLQMSLRTYEQYF
TRBV13	TRBJ2-2	CASTATSAPRAGELFF
TRBV20-1	TRBJ1-5	CSAYDGTGEWSNQPQHF
TRBV7-9	TRBJ2-7	CASSAGVNPYEQYF
TRBV3-1	TRBJ2-1	CASSQELLVGRAPNNEQFF
TRBV6-4	TRBJ2-5	CASSRDYRETQYF
TRBV6-5	TRBJ2-3	CASSYSIRGTDTQYF
TRBV15	TRBJ2-5	CATSIKGGLASRETQYF
TRBV13	TRBJ1-1	CASSADTEAFF
TRBV12-3/TRBV12-4	TRBJ1-5	CASNNVGPGSNQPQHF
TRBV11-2	TRBJ2-1	CASSLVASPYNEQFF
TRBV29-1	TRBJ2-5	CSVEKQGGETQYF
TRBV29-1	TRBJ2-7	CSVGGTGNEQYF
TRBV20-1	TRBJ1-4	CSARDLLSSRDPTTTNEKLFF
TRBV5-1	TRBJ2-7	CASSLPGQGYSYEQYF
TRBV6-6	TRBJ2-5	CASSLLLRTDQGETQYF
TRBV6-2/TRBV6-3	TRBJ2-1	CASSYYRSGSYNEQFF
TRBV7-2	TRBJ2-3	CASREEWTGGTDTQYF